This paragraph reports one T cell receptor (beta chain). Its antigen is still unknown. A read error may account for a junction end that differs from germline. The sample belongs to a study of blood T cells in healthy people across ages. Across the whole study: Capture via template switching afforded approximately one barcoded beta molecule per two T cells.

Sample-barcoded 5' priming and a J-beta primer mix drove a second PCR of 7 to 11 cycles. No fewer than 3 million CDR3-containing paired-end reads came from each sample. Using its own MiXCR run on the 5' RACE reads, TCRdb lists one record per CDR3 protein. The sample has about 1.4 million distinct CDR3 sequences, approximately 59% seen once. Study conclusions and caveats: Calculation of diversity from one million T cells yielded estimates considered to be underestimates. Higher diversity, along with more naive CD4+ cells, distinguished long-lived donors from aged donors.

The CDR3 has 13 residues. Germline loops: CDR1 DFQATT, CDR2 SNEGSKA (reference sequence). Sequencing used blood. This sequence joins TRBV20-1 and TRBJ2-1; TRBD1 might be the D (5 bases). This receptor was taken from a man younger than 35 in good health. The CDR3 region is CSAREGPYNEQFF. CDR3 DNA: TGCAGTGCTAGAGAGGGGCCCTACAATGAACAGTTCTTC.